The T cell receptor beta chain under discussion was sequenced for a study of blood T cell repertoires in COVID-19. The table came from immunoSEQ multiplex PCR; TCRdb's copy has only in-frame clones and leaves some out. The sample comprises 80,000 to 95,000 clones, about three quarters of which are singletons, and about a fifth rests with the top ten. The receptor's source is a woman older than 75 with active or convalescent COVID-19. What was sequenced was peripheral blood.

The CDR3: CASSIQGWADTQYF. The CDR3 DNA reads TGTGCCAGTAGTATACAGGGGTGGGCAGATACGCAGTATTTT. This chain connects TRBV19 to TRBJ2-3, with D possibly being TRBD1 (6 bases). Per the germline V gene, CDR1 is LNHDA and CDR2 is SQIVND (reference sequence). The V and J ends lost 2 bases and 4 bases respectively, with 10 bases between them. The CDR3 loop spans 14 amino acids.